One sample yielded the 18 T cell receptor beta chains listed below, sequenced in a study of STAT3 mutations in large granular lymphocyte leukemia. Study-level findings and limits: In T-cell large granular lymphocyte leukemia, about half of patients showed multiple immunodominant subclonotypes.

Sequencing used immunoSEQ multiplex PCR; TCRdb keeps in-frame clones, though not all of them. The sample contains 10,000 or so clones, approximately 87% of which appear only once. Antigen specificity for these receptors is unknown. The sequenced sample was peripheral blood mononuclear cells. The receptors shown here come from a man at least 80 years old with T-cell large granular lymphocyte leukemia. Some clones in this sample may be carry-over from other donors' samples.

The CDR3 spells CSVEEGGSSYEQYF. CDR3 nucleotide sequence: TGCAGCGTTGAAGAAGGCGGCAGCTCCTACGAGCAGTACTTC. The genes are TRBV29-1 and TRBJ2-7; D not certain. The CDR3 covers 14 residues. Trimming removed 0 bases at V and 0 bases at J, with 9 bases between. The germline gives CDR1 SQVTM, CDR2 ANQGSEA.

V gene TRBV14 combines with J gene TRBJ1-2, with a tentative D call TRBD1 (6 bases). Trimming pared 0 bases from V and 5 bases from J, leaving 16 bases between. The CDR3 has 16 residues. CDR1 and CDR2 from the germline V gene are SGHDN and FVKESK. The CDR3 DNA sequence: TGTGCCAGCAGCCAAGACCATCACACAGGGTGGTATGGCTACACCTTC. Amino acids: CASSQDHHTGWYGYTF.

The J gene is TRBJ1-5, the V gene TRBV7-2, with D tentatively TRBD1 (6 bases). Germline V gives CDR1 SGHTA, CDR2 FQGNSA. V was shortened by 4 bases and J by 5 bases, with 9 bases between the two germline ends. CDR3 length: 13 residues. As DNA, the CDR3 is TGTGCCAGCAGCTCGAGGACAGATCAGCCCCAGCATTTT. Protein product: CASSSRTDQPQHF.

The chain combines TRBV4-3 with TRBJ2-7, with D possibly TRBD1 on 6 matching bases. CDR1 is LGHNA and CDR2 is YSLEER in the germline V gene. The ends were cut back, 6 bases at V and 6 bases at J, with 15 bases in the middle. The CDR3 length is 13 residues. CDR3 sequence: CASSPSAGAEQYF. The CDR3 nucleotides are TGCGCCAGCAGTCCAAGTGCAGGGGCCGAGCAGTACTTC.

The chain recombines TRBV7-8 with TRBJ1-1; perhaps TRBD1 as D (5 bases). CDR3 size: 14 residues. Trimming pared 3 bases from V and 3 bases from J, leaving 11 bases between. Germline CDR1 reads SGHVS; CDR2 reads FQNEAQ. DNA for the CDR3: TGTGCCAGCAGCTTGGGGGTTAGGGACACTGAAGCTTTCTTT. It is translated as CASSLGVRDTEAFF.

This clone was detected a few times. This chain connects TRBV6-1 to TRBJ2-7, with 10 bases lining up with TRBD1. This CDR3 region has 13 residues. CDR1 and CDR2 from the germline V gene are MNHNS and SASEGT. Unmatched junction bases numbered 6, after V lost 6 bases and J lost 7 bases. The CDR3 coding sequence is TGTGCCAGCAGGACGACAGGGGGCTGGGAGCAGTACTTC. This codes for CASRTTGGWEQYF.

This sequence joins TRBV5-4 and TRBJ2-2, with no clear D. The CDR3 covers 15 residues. V lost 4 bases and J lost 0, with 10 bases in between. CDR1 and CDR2 (germline): SGHNT, YYREEE (reference sequence). This CDR3 is CASSTDHSNTGELFF. The CDR3 DNA follows: TGTGCCAGCAGCACGGACCACTCGAACACCGGGGAGCTGTTTTTT.

By frequency in the sample, this clone is medium-sized (0.01 to 0.1%). J is TRBJ1-2 and V is TRBV5-5; no reliable D call. In germline, CDR1 is SGHKS, CDR2 YYEKEE (reference sequence). V was clipped by 0 bases and J by 8 bases, with 11 bases between them. This CDR3 region has 13 residues. The CDR3 nucleotides read TGTGCCAGCAGCTTGGAGCCAGCCCTAGGCTACACCTTC. Translating it yields CASSLEPALGYTF.

The chain employs TRBV7-2 and TRBJ1-2; no clear D gene. The V and J ends lost 1 base and 1 base respectively, with 7 bases between them. This CDR3 contains 14 residues. Germline loops: CDR1 SGHTA, CDR2 FQGNSA. CDR3 region: CASSLVRSNYGYTF. CDR3 coding DNA: TGTGCCAGCAGCTTAGTGAGGAGTAACTATGGCTACACCTTC. Variable domain in full (rest from reference TRBV7-2 and TRBJ1-2): GAGVSQSPSNKVTEKGKDVELRCDPISGHTALYWYRQSLGQGLEFLIYFQGNSAPDKSGLPSDRFSAERTGGSVSTLTIQRTQQEDSAVYLCASSLVRSNYGYTFGSGTRLTVV.

The chain joins TRBV28 to TRBJ1-3, with D perhaps matching TRBD1 (6 bases). The CDR3 totals 13 residues. In germline, CDR1 is MDHEN, CDR2 SYDVKM. Between the trimmed V and J ends, which lost 6 bases and 2 bases, there was a span of 8 bases. Written as DNA, the CDR3 is TGTGCCAGCAGAACAGGGACTGGAAACACCATATATTTT. It is translated as CASRTGTGNTIYF.

The chain carries TRBV19 and TRBJ1-5; TRBD1 is a possible D gene (6 bases). The CDR3 loop spans 18 amino acids. V lost 6 bases to trimming and J lost 2 bases, with 23 bases between them. Germline-derived CDR1 and CDR2 are LNHDA and SQIVND (reference sequence). The CDR3 bases are TGTGCCAGTAGAAAACAGGGCGGTAAACTCCTTGGCAATCAGCCCCAGCATTTT. Its translation is CASRKQGGKLLGNQPQHF. Combining the CDR3 with reference TRBV19 and TRBJ1-5 gives the whole variable domain DGGITQSPKYLFRKEGQNVTLSCEQNLNHDAMYWYRQDPGQGLRLIYYSQIVNDFQKGDIAEGYSVSREKKESFPLTVTSAQKNPTAFYLCASRKQGGKLLGNQPQHFGDGTRLSIL.

The chain joins TRBV5-6 to TRBJ1-6, with a tentative D call TRBD1 (5 bases). The germline V gene has CDR1 SGHDT and CDR2 YYEEEE. The CDR3 has 14 amino acids. The ends were cut back, 0 bases at V and 7 bases at J, with 8 bases in the middle. CDR3 loop: CASSLADNNSPLHF. CDR3 nucleotides: TGTGCCAGCAGCTTGGCGGACAACAATTCACCCCTCCACTTT.

This clone was seen only once. This chain links TRBV18 with TRBJ2-5, with D unresolved. Between the trimmed V and J ends, which lost 1 base and 4 bases, there was a span of 7 bases. Germline lookup yields CDR1 KGHSH and CDR2 LQKENI. CDR3 size: 13 residues. The CDR3 loop reads CASSPQKVETQYF. CDR3 in DNA: TGTGCCAGCTCACCACAGAAGGTAGAGACCCAGTACTTC. The full variable domain, completed using reference TRBV18 and TRBJ2-5, is NAGVMQNPRHLVRRRGQEARLRCSPMKGHSHVYWYRQLPEEGLKFMVYLQKENIIDESGMPKERFSAEFPKEGPSILRIQQVVRGDSAAYFCASSPQKVETQYFGPGTRLLVL.

The chain recombines TRBV14 with TRBJ1-5, with D tentatively TRBD1 (5 bases). CDR3 size: 13 residues. Trimming cost V 2 bases and J 4 bases, with 6 bases left between them. Germline V gene data show CDR1 as SGHDN and CDR2 as FVKESK. The CDR3 region has the DNA TGTGCCAGCAGCCAAAACAGGAATCAGCCCCAGCATTTT. Protein product: CASSQNRNQPQHF.

CDR3 sequence: CASSWAGNGENTIYF. CDR3 sequence (DNA): TGTGCCAGTTCTTGGGCTGGGAACGGGGAAAACACCATATATTTT. V and J are TRBV6-5 and TRBJ1-3; no clear D gene. Looked up from germline, CDR1 is MNHEY and CDR2 is SVGAGI. The CDR3 loop spans 15 amino acids. V lost 9 bases and J 6 bases, leaving 21 bases between the germline ends.

V is TRBV7-9 and J is TRBJ1-3; D possibly corresponds to TRBD1 (6 bases). Germline CDR1 SEHNR, CDR2 FQNEAQ (reference sequence). With 3 bases removed from V and 3 bases from J, the gap between germline ends came to 15 bases. The CDR3 has 16 residues. The CDR3 region is CASSFSYRVNGNTIYF. CDR3 coding DNA: TGTGCCAGCAGCTTCTCCTACAGGGTGAATGGAAACACCATATATTTT.

This chain uses TRBV9 with TRBJ2-7; D is undetermined. Per the germline V gene, CDR1 is SGDLS and CDR2 is YYNGEE. V was cut by 0 bases and J by 5 bases, with 15 bases left in between. The CDR3 is 15 amino acids. CDR3 amino acids: CASSVGISPRNEQYF. For the CDR3, the DNA is TGTGCCAGCAGCGTAGGGATCTCCCCACGGAACGAGCAGTACTTC.

The V and J genes are TRBV28 and TRBJ1-2; no firm D call. Looked up from germline, CDR1 is MDHEN and CDR2 is SYDVKM. Trimming stripped 7 bases from V and 0 bases from J, with 12 bases between. This CDR3 is 14 amino acids long. CDR3 loop: CASTISLANYGYTF. The CDR3 DNA reads TGTGCCAGCACTATCAGCCTGGCTAACTATGGCTACACCTTC.